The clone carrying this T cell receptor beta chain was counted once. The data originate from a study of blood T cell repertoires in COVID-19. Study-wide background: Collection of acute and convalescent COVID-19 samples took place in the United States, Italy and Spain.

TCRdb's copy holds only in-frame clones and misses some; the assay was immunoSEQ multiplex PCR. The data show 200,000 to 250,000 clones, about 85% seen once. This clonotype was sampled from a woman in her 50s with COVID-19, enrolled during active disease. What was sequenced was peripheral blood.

Here the CDR3 DNA reads TGTGCCAGCAGCGCCGACAGGGGGCTAGGAAACACCATATATTTT. This sequence encodes CASSADRGLGNTIYF. This chain connects TRBV11-2 to TRBJ1-3; TRBD1 matches 10 bases. Germline CDR1 SGHAT, CDR2 FQNNGV. CDR3 length equals 15 residues. V shed 5 bases and J 4 bases; nucleotides not matched to a gene: 5.